The 20 T cell receptor beta chains below were found in one sample sequenced in a study of CD8+ T cells in alopecia areata. cDNA serving as the sequencing template came from extracted, reverse transcribed RNA. The repertoire was sequenced with immunoSEQ multiplex PCR; TCRdb's copy has only in-frame clones and lacks some. The table has 120,000 or so clones, over 50% seen once; the top ten hold less than 5.5%. The starting material was CD4+ T cells sorted from blood, obtained at week 0. These receptors were obtained from a human donor with alopecia areata.

This clone showed up just a few times. The chain links TRBV7-2 to TRBJ2-5, with TRBD2 matching 10 bases. Trimming at V came to 0 bases and at J to 7 bases, leaving 5 bases not matched to a gene. This CDR3 is built from 15 residues. Germline-derived CDR1 and CDR2 are SGHTA and FQGNSA. CDR3 DNA: TGTGCCAGCAGCTTAGCAACTAGCGGGGCGGGGACCCAGTACTTC. Translating it yields CASSLATSGAGTQYF.

This sequence joins TRBV2 and TRBJ1-1; D gene uncertain. This CDR3 contains 11 residues. Germline V CDR1 and CDR2: SNHLY, FYNNEI. V was clipped by 1 base and J by 14 bases, with 11 bases between them. CDR3 loop: CASSEEVSAFF. CDR3 nucleotide sequence: TGTGCCAGCAGTGAAGAAGTGAGTGCGTTCTTT.

This chain joins TRBV6-5 and TRBJ2-3; D might be TRBD1 or TRBD2, each matching 6 bases. The CDR3 has 16 residues. Between the trimmed V and J ends, which lost 0 bases and 5 bases, there was a span of 15 bases. The germline V gene encodes CDR1 MNHEY and CDR2 SVGAGI. CDR3 in DNA: TGTGCCAGCAGTTACTCGAGGGGGGCAGGAGAAGATACGCAGTATTTT. Its protein is CASSYSRGAGEDTQYF.

In its sample, this clone is medium-sized. The rearrangement uses TRBV4-1 and TRBJ1-2, with 7 bases that match TRBD1. The germline V gene encodes CDR1 MGHRA and CDR2 YSYEKL. The V and J ends lost 0 bases and 4 bases, in that order; junction bases with no gene match: 5. This CDR3 contains 15 residues. CDR3: CASSQEVAGGYGYTF. For the CDR3, the DNA is TGCGCCAGCAGCCAAGAGGTGGCAGGGGGCTATGGCTACACCTTC.

The CDR3 DNA sequence: TGCGCCAGCAGCTTCTACACGAGTAAATCCTACGAGCAGTACTTC. As protein: CASSFYTSKSYEQYF. This sequence joins TRBV5-1 and TRBJ2-7; no firm D call. Germline values: CDR1 SGHRS, CDR2 YFSETQ. The germline V and J ends were trimmed by 2 bases and 1 base, with 13 bases remaining between them. CDR3 size: 15 residues.

The DNA for the CDR3 is TGCAGCGTTGACGACAGGGGGAGCGGCTACACCTTC. It specifies CSVDDRGSGYTF. The V gene is TRBV29-1, the J gene TRBJ1-2; 9 bases fit TRBD1. CDR1 SQVTM and CDR2 ANQGSEA come from the germline V gene. This CDR3 region has 12 residues. The V gene end was trimmed by 3 bases and the J gene end by 8 bases; junction bases not matched to a gene: 4.

The chain links TRBV4-1 to TRBJ2-5; a weak D match, TRBD2 (7 bases). Germline loops: CDR1 MGHRA, CDR2 YSYEKL. V lost 0 bases and J lost 5, with 22 bases in between. This CDR3 spans 18 amino acids. DNA of the CDR3: TGCGCCAGCAGCCAAGAGGGGGGGCTAGCGGTATCGTGGGAGACCCAGTACTTC. Protein: CASSQEGGLAVSWETQYF.

The chain employs TRBV6-1 and TRBJ2-4; D possibly corresponds to TRBD2 (6 bases). The CDR3 contains 16 residues. Trimming took off 1 base at V and 1 base at J, with 11 bases between the two ends. The germline gives CDR1 MNHNS, CDR2 SASEGT. For the CDR3, the DNA is TGTGCCAGCAGTGAAGAACCAGGGAGGGCCAAAAACATTCAGTACTTC. Translated, it gives CASSEEPGRAKNIQYF.

The J gene is TRBJ1-1, the V gene TRBV2; 11 bases match TRBD1. CDR1 and CDR2 from the germline V gene are SNHLY and FYNNEI. This CDR3 spans 16 amino acids. Losses at the gene ends were 6 bases for V and 0 bases for J; bases not matched to a gene: 6. The CDR3 nucleotides are TGTGCCAGCAGCCTGGACAGGGGGCGGATGAACACTGAAGCTTTCTTT. Protein: CASSLDRGRMNTEAFF. The full variable domain, with the rest looked up from reference TRBV2 and TRBJ1-1, is EPEVTQTPSHQVTQMGQEVILRCVPISNHLYFYWYRQILGQKVEFLVSFYNNEISEKSEIFDDQFSVERPDGSNFTLKIRSTKLEDSAMYFCASSLDRGRMNTEAFFGQGTRLTVV.

This clone was observed a few times. The V gene is TRBV19, the J gene TRBJ1-5; 7 bases align to TRBD1. V lost 4 bases and J lost 7; bases outside the gene matches: 4. Looked up from germline, CDR1 is LNHDA and CDR2 is SQIVND (reference sequence). The CDR3 loop spans 13 amino acids. CDR3 nucleotides: TGTGCCAGTAGTACAGCAGGGGGACAGCCCCAGCATTTT. Translation: CASSTAGGQPQHF. The full variable domain, its missing parts supplied by reference TRBV19 and TRBJ1-5, is DGGITQSPKYLFRKEGQNVTLSCEQNLNHDAMYWYRQDPGQGLRLIYYSQIVNDFQKGDIAEGYSVSREKKESFPLTVTSAQKNPTAFYLCASSTAGGQPQHFGDGTRLSIL.

This sequence joins TRBV19 and TRBJ2-4, with 10 bases lining up with TRBD2. After removal of 9 bases from V and 0 bases from J, the junction contained 11 bases not matched to a gene. Per the germline V gene, CDR1 is LNHDA and CDR2 is SQIVND (reference sequence). The CDR3 is made up of 17 amino acids. The chain's CDR3 is CASGTLAGALAKNIQYF. In DNA form, the CDR3 reads TGTGCCAGCGGAACCCTAGCGGGAGCACTAGCCAAAAACATTCAGTACTTC.

This clone was recorded a few times. CDR3 loop: CASSLVGGGRSFHEQYF. As DNA, the CDR3 is TGTGCCAGCAGCTTGGTCGGGGGGGGAAGGTCTTTCCACGAGCAGTACTTC. The genes are TRBV7-9 and TRBJ2-7; 8 bases match TRBD2. Looked up from germline, CDR1 is SEHNR and CDR2 is FQNEAQ (reference sequence). CDR3 length: 17 residues. J lost 5 bases, V lost 3 bases, and 15 bases had no gene match.

This clone came up a few times. The gene calls are TRBV19 and TRBJ2-1, with 8 bases that match TRBD2. The CDR3 totals 12 residues. J lost 2 bases, V lost 9 bases, and 0 bases had no gene match. CDR1 and CDR2 (germline): LNHDA, SQIVND (reference sequence). CDR3 in amino acids: CARTSAYNEQFF. The CDR3 region has the DNA TGTGCCAGGACTAGCGCCTACAATGAGCAGTTCTTC. The full variable domain, its missing parts supplied by reference TRBV19 and TRBJ2-1, is DGGITQSPKYLFRKEGQNVTLSCEQNLNHDAMYWYRQDPGQGLRLIYYSQIVNDFQKGDIAEGYSVSREKKESFPLTVTSAQKNPTAFYLCARTSAYNEQFFGPGTRLTVL.

This CDR3 is CASVTTSGAETQYF. Here the CDR3 DNA reads TGTGCCAGCGTCACCACATCCGGGGCAGAGACCCAGTACTTC. The chain links TRBV18 to TRBJ2-5, with D perhaps being TRBD1 or TRBD2 (5 bases each). The CDR3 spans 14 residues. V was shortened by 8 bases and J by 4 bases, with 17 bases between the two germline ends. CDR1 KGHSH and CDR2 LQKENI come from the germline V gene. The whole variable domain, remainder taken from reference TRBV18 and TRBJ2-5, is NAGVMQNPRHLVRRRGQEARLRCSPMKGHSHVYWYRQLPEEGLKFMVYLQKENIIDESGMPKERFSAEFPKEGPSILRIQQVVRGDSAAYFCASVTTSGAETQYFGPGTRLLVL.

The chain couples TRBV29-1 to TRBJ1-1; tentatively, D is TRBD1 (6 bases). The ends were cut back, 1 base at V and 5 bases at J, with 11 bases in the middle. This CDR3 region has 13 residues. Germline assignment: CDR1 SQVTM and CDR2 ANQGSEA. This CDR3 reads CSVEVQGITEAFF. CDR3 DNA sequence: TGCAGCGTTGAAGTCCAGGGGATAACTGAAGCTTTCTTT. Full variable domain (outside the CDR3, taken from reference TRBV29-1 and TRBJ1-1): SAVISQKPSRDICQRGTSLTIQCQVDSQVTMMFWYRQQPGQSLTLIATANQGSEATYESGFVIDKFPISRPNLTFSTLTVSNMSPEDSSIYLCSVEVQGITEAFFGQGTRLTVV.

The rearrangement uses TRBV11-3 and TRBJ2-2; D call uncertain. Germline values: CDR1 SGHNT, CDR2 YENEEA. The CDR3 consists of 12 residues. Trimming took off 1 base at V and 6 bases at J, with 3 bases between the two ends. This CDR3 is CASSLVAGELFF. CDR3 DNA sequence: TGTGCCAGCAGCTTAGTCGCCGGGGAGCTGTTTTTT.

The CDR3 sequence: CASSIRTGGRTQYF. CDR3 sequence (DNA): TGTGCCAGTAGTATCCGGACAGGGGGCCGTACGCAGTATTTT. The chain carries TRBV19 and TRBJ2-3, with 11 bases identical to TRBD1. The germline V gene has CDR1 LNHDA and CDR2 SQIVND (reference sequence). The CDR3 consists of 14 residues. Germline trimming cut 3 bases from V and 8 bases from J; bases unmatched to any gene: 4.

This clone has just a few counts. The rearrangement links TRBV9 to TRBJ1-2; D is undetermined. In germline, CDR1 is SGDLS, CDR2 YYNGEE. The CDR3 sequence is 12 residues long. The V gene lost 0 bases and the J gene lost 5 bases, with 5 bases spanning the gap. This chain's CDR3 is CASSVGVYGYTF. CDR3 nucleotide sequence: TGTGCCAGCAGCGTAGGAGTGTATGGCTACACCTTC.

This rearrangement joins TRBV2 to TRBJ2-5, with D perhaps TRBD1 (6 bases). There are 12 residues in the CDR3. The V end lost 7 bases, the J end lost 5 bases, and 11 bases lay between the germline ends. In germline, CDR1 is SNHLY, CDR2 FYNNEI. CDR3 DNA: TGTGCCAGCAATCAGGGGCCGGAGACCCAGTACTTC. Residues: CASNQGPETQYF.

The chain joins TRBV5-1 to TRBJ2-4, with no clear D. This CDR3 is 13 amino acids long. Germline values: CDR1 SGHRS, CDR2 YFSETQ. Trimming took 0 bases from V and 8 from J, leaving 9 bases between them. CDR3: CASSLDSPHIQYF. CDR3 nucleotide sequence: TGCGCCAGCAGCTTGGACAGCCCCCACATTCAGTACTTC. Full variable domain (outside the CDR3, taken from reference TRBV5-1 and TRBJ2-4): KAGVTQTPRYLIKTRGQQVTLSCSPISGHRSVSWYQQTPGQGLQFLFEYFSETQRNKGNFPGRFSGRQFSNSRSEMNVSTLELGDSALYLCASSLDSPHIQYFGAGTRLSVL.